The clone carrying this T cell receptor beta chain has just a few counts. The cDNA 3' end received a ligated oligonucleotide with a UMI. An equimolar mix of RC1.1 and RC1.2 primed the beta chain across TRBC1 and TRBC2. TCRdb re-called the UMI-ligation and nested PCR reads with MiXCR, one entry per CDR3 protein. The repertoire has around 50,000 distinct CDR3 sequences, roughly 11% of them found once; the top ten carry about 9.4%. With 0 bases clipped from V and 10 bases from J, the junction kept 5 bases outside the gene matches. The CDR3 has 15 amino acids. Germline CDR1 is SEHNR and CDR2 is FQNEAQ (reference sequence). This sample was included in a study of quantifying T cell responses using KT2 cells. Study at large: Reverse transcription used primers in the TCR alpha and beta constant regions. Under optimum conditions, T4 ligation efficiency was estimated at more than 8%.

The chain carries TRBV7-9 and TRBJ1-6; 8 positions agree with TRBD1. This receptor was taken from a human donor. Sequences were obtained from PBMCs spiked with cells of the T cell clone KT2. The CDR3 region has the DNA TGTGCCAGCAGCTTAGCCGGACAGGGACTATCACCCCTCCACTTT. This sequence encodes CASSLAGQGLSPLHF.